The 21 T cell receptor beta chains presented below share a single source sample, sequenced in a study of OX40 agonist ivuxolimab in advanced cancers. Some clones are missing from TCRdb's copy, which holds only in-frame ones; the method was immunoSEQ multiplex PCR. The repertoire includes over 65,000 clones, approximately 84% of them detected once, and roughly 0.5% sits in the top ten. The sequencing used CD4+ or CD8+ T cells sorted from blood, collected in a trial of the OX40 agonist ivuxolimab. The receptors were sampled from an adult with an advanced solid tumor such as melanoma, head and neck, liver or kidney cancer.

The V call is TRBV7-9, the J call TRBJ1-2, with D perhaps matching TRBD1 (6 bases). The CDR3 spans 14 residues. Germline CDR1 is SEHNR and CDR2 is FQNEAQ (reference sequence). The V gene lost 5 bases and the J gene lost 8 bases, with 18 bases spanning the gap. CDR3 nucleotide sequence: TGTGCCAGCAGCCCCCCGGGGGGGGCCTGGGGCTACACCTTC. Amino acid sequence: CASSPPGGAWGYTF.

The CDR3 nucleotides are TGTGCCAGCAGCCCCGACGCCCTGGGGCCCCAGCATTTT. Translating it yields CASSPDALGPQHF. The chain recombines TRBV2 with TRBJ1-5; the D is unclear. The ends were cut back, 6 bases at V and 9 bases at J, with 15 bases in the middle. CDR1 and CDR2 from the germline V gene are SNHLY and FYNNEI. The CDR3 covers 13 residues.

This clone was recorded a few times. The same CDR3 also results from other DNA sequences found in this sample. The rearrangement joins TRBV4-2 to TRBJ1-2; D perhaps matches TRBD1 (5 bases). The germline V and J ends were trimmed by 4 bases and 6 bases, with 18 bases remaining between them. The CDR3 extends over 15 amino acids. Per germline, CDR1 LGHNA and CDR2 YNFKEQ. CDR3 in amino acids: CASSPQGGAGDGYTF. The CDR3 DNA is TGTGCCAGCAGCCCGCAAGGAGGGGCTGGTGATGGCTACACCTTC.

The CDR3 protein is CASSLVGQVNTEAFF. The CDR3 DNA follows: TGTGCCAGCAGCTTAGTCGGACAGGTGAACACTGAAGCTTTCTTT. The chain uses TRBV13 and TRBJ1-1; 7 bases match TRBD1. Germline loops: CDR1 PRHDT, CDR2 FYEKMQ (reference sequence). This CDR3 contains 15 residues. V lost 1 base to trimming and J lost 0 bases; unmatched junction nucleotides: 2.

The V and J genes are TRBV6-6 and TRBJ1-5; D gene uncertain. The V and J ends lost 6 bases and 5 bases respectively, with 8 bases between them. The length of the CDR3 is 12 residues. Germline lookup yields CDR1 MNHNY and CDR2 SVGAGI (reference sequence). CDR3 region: CASSPLYQPQHF. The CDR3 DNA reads TGTGCCAGCAGCCCTCTTTATCAGCCCCAGCATTTT.

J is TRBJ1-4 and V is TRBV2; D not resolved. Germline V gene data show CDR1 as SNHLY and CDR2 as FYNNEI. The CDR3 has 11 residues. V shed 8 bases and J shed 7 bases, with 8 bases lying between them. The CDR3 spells CASSIVEKLFF. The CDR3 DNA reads TGTGCCAGCTCTATAGTTGAAAAACTGTTTTTT.

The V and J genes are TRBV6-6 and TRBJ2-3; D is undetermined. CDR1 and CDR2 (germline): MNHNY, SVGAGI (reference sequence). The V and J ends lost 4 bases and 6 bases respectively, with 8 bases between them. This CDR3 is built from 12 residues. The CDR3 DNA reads TGTGCCAGCAGTTCGGGTGGGGATACGCAGTATTTT. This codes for CASSSGGDTQYF.

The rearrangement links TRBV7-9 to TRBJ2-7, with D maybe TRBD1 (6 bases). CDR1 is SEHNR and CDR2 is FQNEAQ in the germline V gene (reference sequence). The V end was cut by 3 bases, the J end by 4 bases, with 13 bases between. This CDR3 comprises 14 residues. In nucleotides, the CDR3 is TGTGCCAGCAGCTTTGGGACAACAGCATACGAGCAGTACTTC. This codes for CASSFGTTAYEQYF.

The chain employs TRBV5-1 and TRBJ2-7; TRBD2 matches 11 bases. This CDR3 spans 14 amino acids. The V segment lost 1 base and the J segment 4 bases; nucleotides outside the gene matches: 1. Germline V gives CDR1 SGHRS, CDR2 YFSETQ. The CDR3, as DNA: TGCGCCAGCAGCTTGACTAGCGGGAGATACGAGCAGTACTTC. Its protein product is CASSLTSGRYEQYF.

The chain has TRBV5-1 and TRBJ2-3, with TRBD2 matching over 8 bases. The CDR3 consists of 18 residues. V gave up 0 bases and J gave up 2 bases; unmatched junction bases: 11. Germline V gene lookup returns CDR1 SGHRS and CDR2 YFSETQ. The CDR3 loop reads CASSLASFSGANTDTQYF. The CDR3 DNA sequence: TGCGCCAGCAGCTTGGCCTCATTTAGCGGGGCGAACACAGATACGCAGTATTTT.

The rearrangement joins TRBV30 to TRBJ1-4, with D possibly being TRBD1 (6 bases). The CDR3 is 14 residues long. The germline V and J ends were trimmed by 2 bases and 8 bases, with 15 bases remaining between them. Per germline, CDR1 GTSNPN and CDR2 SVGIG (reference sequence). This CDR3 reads CAWSIQQGGEKLFF. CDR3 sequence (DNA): TGTGCCTGGAGTATACAACAGGGAGGGGAAAAACTGTTTTTT. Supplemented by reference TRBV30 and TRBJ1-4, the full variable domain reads SQTIHQWPATLVQPVGSPLSLECTVEGTSNPNLYWYRQAAGRGLQLLFYSVGIGQISSEVPQNLSASRPQDRQFILSSKKLLLSDSGFYLCAWSIQQGGEKLFFGSGTQLSVL.

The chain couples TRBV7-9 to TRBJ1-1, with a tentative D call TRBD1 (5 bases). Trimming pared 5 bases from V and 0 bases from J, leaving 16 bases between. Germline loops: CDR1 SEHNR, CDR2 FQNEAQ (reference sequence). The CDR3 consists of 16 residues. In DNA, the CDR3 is TGTGCCAGCAGCCCGGGACCTAGAACCATGAACACTGAAGCTTTCTTT. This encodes CASSPGPRTMNTEAFF. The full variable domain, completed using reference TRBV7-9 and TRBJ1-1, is DTGVSQNPRHKITKRGQNVTFRCDPISEHNRLYWYRQTLGQGPEFLTYFQNEAQLEKSRLLSDRFSAERPKGSFSTLEIQRTEQGDSAMYLCASSPGPRTMNTEAFFGQGTRLTVV.

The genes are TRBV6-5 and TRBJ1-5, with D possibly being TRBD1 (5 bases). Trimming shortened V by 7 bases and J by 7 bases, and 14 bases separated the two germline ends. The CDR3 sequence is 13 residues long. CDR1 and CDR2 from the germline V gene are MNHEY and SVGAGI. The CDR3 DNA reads TGTGCCAGCACCCTGGACATCCGACAGCCCCAGCATTTT. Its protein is CASTLDIRQPQHF.

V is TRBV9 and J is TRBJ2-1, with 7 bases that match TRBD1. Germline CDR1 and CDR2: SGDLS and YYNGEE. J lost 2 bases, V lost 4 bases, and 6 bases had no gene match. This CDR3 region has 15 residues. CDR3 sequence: CASSTRQGPYNEQFF. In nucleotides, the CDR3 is TGTGCCAGCAGCACCCGACAGGGCCCCTACAATGAGCAGTTCTTC.

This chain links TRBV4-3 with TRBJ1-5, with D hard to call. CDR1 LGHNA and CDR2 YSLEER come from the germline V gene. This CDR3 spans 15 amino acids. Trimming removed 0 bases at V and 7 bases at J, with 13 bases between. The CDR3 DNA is TGCGCCAGCAGCCAAGAAATCGCGGGCATGCAGCCCCAGCATTTT. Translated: CASSQEIAGMQPQHF.

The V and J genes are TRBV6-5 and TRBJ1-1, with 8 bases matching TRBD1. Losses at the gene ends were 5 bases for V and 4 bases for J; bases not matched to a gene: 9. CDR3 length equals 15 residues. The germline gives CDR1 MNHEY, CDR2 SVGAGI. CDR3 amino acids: CASSRSGGRITEAFF. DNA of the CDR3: TGTGCCAGCAGTCGGTCAGGGGGCCGCATCACTGAAGCTTTCTTT.

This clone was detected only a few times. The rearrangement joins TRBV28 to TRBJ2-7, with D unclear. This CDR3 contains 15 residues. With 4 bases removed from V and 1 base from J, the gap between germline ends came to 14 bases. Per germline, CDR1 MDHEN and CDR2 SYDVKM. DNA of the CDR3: TGTGCCAGCAGTTCAGGTGACCGAGATTCCTACGAGCAGTACTTC. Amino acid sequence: CASSSGDRDSYEQYF. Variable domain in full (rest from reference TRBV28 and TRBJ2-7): DVKVTQSSRYLVKRTGEKVFLECVQDMDHENMFWYRQDPGLGLRLIYFSYDVKMKEKGDIPEGYSVSREKKERFSLILESASTNQTSMYLCASSSGDRDSYEQYFGPGTRLTVT.

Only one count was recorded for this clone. The CDR3 loop is CASSLDTYYGYTF. The CDR3 nucleotides are TGTGCCAGCAGCTTGGACACGTACTATGGCTACACCTTC. The rearrangement joins TRBV5-4 to TRBJ1-2; no firm D call. Germline-derived CDR1 and CDR2 are SGHNT and YYREEE (reference sequence). This CDR3 has 13 residues. V was clipped by 0 bases and J by 3 bases, with 6 bases between them.

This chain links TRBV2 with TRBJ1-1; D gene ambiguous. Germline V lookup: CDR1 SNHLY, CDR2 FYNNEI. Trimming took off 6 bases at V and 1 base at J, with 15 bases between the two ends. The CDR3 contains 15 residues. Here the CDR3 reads CASSPLVQRNTEAFF. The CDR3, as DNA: TGTGCCAGCAGCCCCCTTGTACAGAGGAACACTGAAGCTTTCTTT.

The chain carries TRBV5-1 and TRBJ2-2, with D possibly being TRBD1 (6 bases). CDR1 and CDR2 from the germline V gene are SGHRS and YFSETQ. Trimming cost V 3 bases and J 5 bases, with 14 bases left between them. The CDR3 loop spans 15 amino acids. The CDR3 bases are TGCGCCAGCAGCTCTAATACACAGGGAACCGGGGAGCTGTTTTTT. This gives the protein CASSSNTQGTGELFF.

Written as DNA, the CDR3 is TGTGCCAGCAGCTTAGCCCAACTAGCCACGGGCCACAATGAGCAGTTCTTC. Amino acid sequence: CASSLAQLATGHNEQFF. This chain connects TRBV7-2 to TRBJ2-1; maybe TRBD2 (6 bases). The CDR3 is 17 residues long. V gave up 0 bases and J gave up 5 bases, with 17 bases separating them. Germline V gene lookup returns CDR1 SGHTA and CDR2 FQGNSA.